This TCR beta chain was obtained from a study of cytomegalovirus exposure and HLA in healthy donors. Comment on this clone: Its antigen is as yet unknown.

Findings of the study overall: In an earlier analysis, in some 600 donors, most V segments appeared productive either ~87% or ~30% of the time.

The germline gives CDR1 LNHDA, CDR2 SQIVND (reference sequence). Trimming cost V 4 bases and J 1 base, with 11 bases left between them. CDR3 length equals 14 residues. The PCR was carried out with 60 Vbeta primers and 13 Jbeta primers. Generated by immunoSEQ multiplex PCR, the TCRdb table keeps only in-frame clones and is missing some. The sample records 200,000 to 250,000 clones, over 65% being singletons. The sequence was collected from a human donor in good health. Material for sequencing was PBMCs. This rearrangement joins TRBV19 to TRBJ2-7; D perhaps matches TRBD1 (6 bases). The CDR3 region is CASSTRQDSYEQYF. The CDR3, as DNA: TGTGCCAGTAGTACCAGACAGGATTCCTACGAGCAGTACTTC.